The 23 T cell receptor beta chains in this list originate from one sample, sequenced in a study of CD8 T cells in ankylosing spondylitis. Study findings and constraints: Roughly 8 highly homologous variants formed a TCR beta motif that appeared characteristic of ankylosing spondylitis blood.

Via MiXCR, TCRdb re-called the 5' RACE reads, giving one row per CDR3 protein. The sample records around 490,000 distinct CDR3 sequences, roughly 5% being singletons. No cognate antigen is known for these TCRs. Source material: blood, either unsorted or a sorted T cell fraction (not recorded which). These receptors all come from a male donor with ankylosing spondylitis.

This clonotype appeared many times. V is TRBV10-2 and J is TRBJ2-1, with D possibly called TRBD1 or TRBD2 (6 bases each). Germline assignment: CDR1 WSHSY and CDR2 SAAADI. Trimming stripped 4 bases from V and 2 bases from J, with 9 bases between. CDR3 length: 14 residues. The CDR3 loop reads CASSGGAPYNEQFF. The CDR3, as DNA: TGCGCCAGCAGTGGGGGGGCCCCCTACAATGAGCAGTTCTTC.

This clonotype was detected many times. CDR3 loop: CASSQDRFISYEQYF. CDR3 sequence (DNA): TGCGCCAGCAGCCAAGACCGGTTTATCTCCTACGAGCAGTACTTC. The chain couples TRBV4-3 to TRBJ2-7; D uncertain. CDR3 size: 15 residues. Trimming took 0 bases from V and 0 from J, leaving 9 bases between them. Germline loops: CDR1 LGHNA, CDR2 YSLEER.

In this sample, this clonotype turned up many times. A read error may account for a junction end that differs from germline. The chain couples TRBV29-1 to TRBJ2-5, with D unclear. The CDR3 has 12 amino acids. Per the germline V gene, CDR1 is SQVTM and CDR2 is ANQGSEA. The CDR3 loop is CSAYRLFQPTNF. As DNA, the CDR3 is TGCAGCGCCTACCGGCTCTTCCAGCCTACGAACTTC.

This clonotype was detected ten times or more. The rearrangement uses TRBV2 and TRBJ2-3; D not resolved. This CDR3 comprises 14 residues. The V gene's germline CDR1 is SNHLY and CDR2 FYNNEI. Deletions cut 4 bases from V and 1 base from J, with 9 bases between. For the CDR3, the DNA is TGTGCCAGCAGTGGGTTGACGGGCACAGATACGCAGTATTTT. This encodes CASSGLTGTDTQYF.

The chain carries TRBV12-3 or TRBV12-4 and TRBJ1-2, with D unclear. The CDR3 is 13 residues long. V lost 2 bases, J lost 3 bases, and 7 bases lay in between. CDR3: CASSLSTDYGYTF. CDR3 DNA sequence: TGTGCCAGCAGTTTATCAACGGACTATGGCTACACCTTC.

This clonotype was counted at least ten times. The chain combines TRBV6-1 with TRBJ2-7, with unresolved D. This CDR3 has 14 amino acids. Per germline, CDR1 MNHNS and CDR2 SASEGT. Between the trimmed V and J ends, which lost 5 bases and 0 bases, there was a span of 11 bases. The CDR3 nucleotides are TGTGCCAGCAGTCCCTTTCTCAGCTCCTACGAGCAGTACTTC. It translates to CASSPFLSSYEQYF.

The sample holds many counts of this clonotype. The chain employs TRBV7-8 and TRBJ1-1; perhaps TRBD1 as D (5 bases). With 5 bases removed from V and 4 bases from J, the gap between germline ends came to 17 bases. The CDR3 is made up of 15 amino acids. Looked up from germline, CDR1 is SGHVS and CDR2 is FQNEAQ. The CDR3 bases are TGTGCCAGCAGCCCGAGGGGATCAGCAGGCACTGAAGCTTTCTTT. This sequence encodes CASSPRGSAGTEAFF.

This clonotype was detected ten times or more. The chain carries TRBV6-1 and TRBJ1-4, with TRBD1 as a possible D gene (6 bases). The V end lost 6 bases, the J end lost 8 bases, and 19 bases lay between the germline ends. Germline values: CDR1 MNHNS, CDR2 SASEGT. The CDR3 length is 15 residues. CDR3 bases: TGTGCCAGCAGCTCTATAGGGGGGCGAGGCGAAAAACTGTTTTTT. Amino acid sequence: CASSSIGGRGEKLFF.

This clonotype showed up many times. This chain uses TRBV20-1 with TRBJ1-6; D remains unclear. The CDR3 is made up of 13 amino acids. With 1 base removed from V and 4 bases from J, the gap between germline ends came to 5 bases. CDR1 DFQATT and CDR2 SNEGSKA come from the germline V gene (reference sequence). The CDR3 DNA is TGCAGTGCTAGAGTAGGATATAATTCACCCCTCCACTTT. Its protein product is CSARVGYNSPLHF.

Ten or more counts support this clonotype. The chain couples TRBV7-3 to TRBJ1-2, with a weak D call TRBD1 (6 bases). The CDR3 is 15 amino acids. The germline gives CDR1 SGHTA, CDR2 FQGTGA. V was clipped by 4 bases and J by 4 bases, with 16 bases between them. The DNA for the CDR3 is TGTGCCAGCAGCTCCCTGGGACAAGGGATCTATGGCTACACCTTC. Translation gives CASSSLGQGIYGYTF.

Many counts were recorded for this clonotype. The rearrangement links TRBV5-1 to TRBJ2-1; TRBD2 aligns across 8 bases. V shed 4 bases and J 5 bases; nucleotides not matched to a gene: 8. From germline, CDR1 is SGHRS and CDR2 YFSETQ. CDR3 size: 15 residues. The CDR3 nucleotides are TGCGCCAGCAGCCCGGTGATAGCGGGGAACAATGAGCAGTTCTTC. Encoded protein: CASSPVIAGNNEQFF.

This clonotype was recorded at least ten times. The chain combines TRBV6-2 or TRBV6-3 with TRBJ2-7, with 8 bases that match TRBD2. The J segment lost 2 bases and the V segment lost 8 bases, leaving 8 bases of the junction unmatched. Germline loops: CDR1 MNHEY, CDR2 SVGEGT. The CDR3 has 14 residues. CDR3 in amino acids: CASHLAGLTYEQYF. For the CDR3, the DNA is TGTGCCAGCCACTTAGCGGGATTGACCTACGAGCAGTACTTC.

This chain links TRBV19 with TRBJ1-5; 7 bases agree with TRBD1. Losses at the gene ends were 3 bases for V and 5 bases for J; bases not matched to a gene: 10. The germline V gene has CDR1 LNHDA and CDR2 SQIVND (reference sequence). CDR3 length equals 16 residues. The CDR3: CASSIRQGGDYQPQHF. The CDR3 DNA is TGTGCCAGTAGTATTCGACAGGGCGGGGATTATCAGCCCCAGCATTTT.

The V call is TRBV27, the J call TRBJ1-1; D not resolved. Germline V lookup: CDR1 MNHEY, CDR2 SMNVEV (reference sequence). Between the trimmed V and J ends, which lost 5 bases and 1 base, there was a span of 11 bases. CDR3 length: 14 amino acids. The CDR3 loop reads CASSPRATNTEAFF. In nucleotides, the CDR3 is TGTGCCAGCAGTCCACGGGCCACGAACACTGAAGCTTTCTTT.

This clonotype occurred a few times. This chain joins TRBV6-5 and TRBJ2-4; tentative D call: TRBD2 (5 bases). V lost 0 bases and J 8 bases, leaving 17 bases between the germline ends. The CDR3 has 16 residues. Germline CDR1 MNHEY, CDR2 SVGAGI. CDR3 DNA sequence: TGTGCCAGCAGTTACTCGATGTGGACGGGAAGGCACATTCAGTACTTC. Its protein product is CASSYSMWTGRHIQYF.

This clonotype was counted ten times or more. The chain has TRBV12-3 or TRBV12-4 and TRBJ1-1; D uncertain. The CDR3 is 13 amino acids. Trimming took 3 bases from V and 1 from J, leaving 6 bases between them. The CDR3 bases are TGTGCCAGCAGTTTCGACCAGAACACTGAAGCTTTCTTT. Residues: CASSFDQNTEAFF.

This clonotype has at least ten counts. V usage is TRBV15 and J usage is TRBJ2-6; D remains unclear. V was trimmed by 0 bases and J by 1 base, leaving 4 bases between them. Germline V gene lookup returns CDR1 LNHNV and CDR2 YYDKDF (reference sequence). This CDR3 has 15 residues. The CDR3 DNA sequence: TGTGCCACCAGCAGAGACCGGTCTGGGGCCAACGTCCTGACTTTC. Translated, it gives CATSRDRSGANVLTF.

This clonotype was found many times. The DNA of the CDR3 is TGTGCCAGCAGCCAATCTCTAGCGGGCATACAGGAGACCCAGTACTTC. Its protein is CASSQSLAGIQETQYF. The chain carries TRBV4-2 and TRBJ2-5, with TRBD2 matching over 8 bases. CDR3 length equals 16 residues. Germline-derived CDR1 and CDR2 are LGHNA and YNFKEQ. The V gene end was trimmed by 2 bases and the J gene end by 5 bases; junction bases not matched to a gene: 10.

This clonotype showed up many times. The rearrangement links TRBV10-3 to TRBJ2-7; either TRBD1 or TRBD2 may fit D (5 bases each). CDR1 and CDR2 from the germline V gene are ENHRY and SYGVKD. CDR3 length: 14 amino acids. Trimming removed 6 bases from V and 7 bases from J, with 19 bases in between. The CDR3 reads CAIRLPGTAEEQYF. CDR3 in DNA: TGTGCCATCAGGCTACCTGGGACGGCTGAAGAGCAGTACTTC.

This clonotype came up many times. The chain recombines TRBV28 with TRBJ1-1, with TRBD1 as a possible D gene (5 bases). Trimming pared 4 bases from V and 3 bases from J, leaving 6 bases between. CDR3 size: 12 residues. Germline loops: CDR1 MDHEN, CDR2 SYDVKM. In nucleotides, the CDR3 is TGTGCCAGCAGTTCAGGGTACACTGAAGCTTTCTTT. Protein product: CASSSGYTEAFF.

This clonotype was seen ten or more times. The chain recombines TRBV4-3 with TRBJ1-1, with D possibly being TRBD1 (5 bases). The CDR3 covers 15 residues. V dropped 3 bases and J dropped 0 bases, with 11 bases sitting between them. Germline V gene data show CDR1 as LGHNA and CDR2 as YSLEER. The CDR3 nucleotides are TGCGCCAGCAGCCAGGGACGGACCATGAACACTGAAGCTTTCTTT. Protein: CASSQGRTMNTEAFF.

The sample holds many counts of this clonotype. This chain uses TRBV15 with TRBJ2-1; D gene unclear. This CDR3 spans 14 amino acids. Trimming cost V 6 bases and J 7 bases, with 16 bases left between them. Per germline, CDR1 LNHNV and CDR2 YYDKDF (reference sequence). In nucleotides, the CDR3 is TGTGCCACCAGTAGCCGGCGTTCTCGGAATGAGCAGTTCTTC. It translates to CATSSRRSRNEQFF.

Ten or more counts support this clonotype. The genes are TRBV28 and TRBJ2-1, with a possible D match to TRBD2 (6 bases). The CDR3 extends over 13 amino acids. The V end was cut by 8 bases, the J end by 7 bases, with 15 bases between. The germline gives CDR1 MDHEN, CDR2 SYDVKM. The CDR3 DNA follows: TGTGCCAGCCAACACACTAGCCGTAATGAGCAGTTCTTC. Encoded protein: CASQHTSRNEQFF.